This T cell receptor beta chain was sequenced in a study of cytomegalovirus exposure and HLA in healthy donors (dated by TCRdb to about 2017). Concerning the study at large: According to an earlier analysis of several hundred of the donors, 150 million to 200 million T cells yielded roughly 110 million unique TCR beta sequences and approximately 300 Gb of sequence data. An early release that covered about 600 HLA-typed donors contained about 300 gigabases of sequencing data and 70 million to 100 million unique TCR sequences. The genetic ancestry cluster associated with self-reported Caucasian donors included about 81% of the 398 genotyped donors. The study aimed to test whether cataloging public T cell receptors could reveal signatures of past pathogen exposure. Using immunosequencing, the study profiled T cell repertoires from fewer than 700 subjects and related those repertoires to cytomegalovirus serostatus. In addition to the first cohort of roughly 670 subjects, a separate validation cohort of about 120 different subjects was used. To predict cytomegalovirus infection status, the study brought together high-throughput TCR immunosequencing, statistical association of individual TCRs with disease status, and machine learning. In a later analysis, previously published TCR beta repertoires from fewer than 750 donors were re-analyzed and high-resolution HLA genotyping was added so that TCR occurrence patterns could be studied. In the later analysis, no new phenotypic data were used to find candidate immune exposures; instead, reliance was placed on TCR beta sequences and their occurrence across donors. To decide whether each TCR beta V gene segment behaved as functional or pseudogenic, an earlier analysis of fewer than 750 of the donors relied on high-throughput TCR beta sequencing. Alongside the repertoire data, information on donor age, sex, ethnicity and CMV serostatus was compiled. A later genetic analysis used genome-wide SNP genotypes for about 65% of the 666 donors, treating that subset as a discovery cohort. Every repertoire in the discovery cohort had been generated on one and the same sequencing platform. HLA typing covered class I and class II loci at four-digit resolution. The number of donors typed differed by locus, with 629-630 for A, B, C, DRB1 and DQB1, over 500 for DQA1, 600 to 610 for DPA1, and approximately 470 for DPB1. Because of strong linkage in the cohort, five DR-DQ haplotypes were treated as single units for association and clustering. On average, 235,054 unique TCR beta nucleotide sequences were sequenced per donor among about 400 genotyped donors of the cohort, with 15% to 20% of those sequences being non-productive.

The cohort consisted of some 670 healthy bone marrow donors. At the time of sampling, every cohort member was nominally healthy, though immune exposures that went unrecorded were likely present. The donor was CMV seronegative and belonged to the group of over 300 seronegative cohort members. A peripheral blood sample was collected from each donor, and TCR beta sequencing was performed on peripheral blood mononuclear cells. The Qiagen DNeasy Blood Extraction Kit was used to extract genomic DNA from the blood cell samples. What the study reported, not specific to this receptor: Sequencing depth was assumed to be roughly uniform across donors in the presence/absence analyses, though that assumption may not hold. This cohort had only TCR beta chains sequenced, and the lack of alpha or paired-chain data limited which features could be detected. In vitro tests confirmed that a few of the cytomegalovirus-associated TCR beta chains recognize cytomegalovirus antigens. A later analysis found that HLA-associated TCR beta chains were more clonally expanded and had lower generation probabilities than equally common non-associated chains. In a later analysis, the rate of TCR association differed among HLA loci, with DRB1 alleles having the most associated TCRs and HLA-C alleles having the fewest. Fewer than 20 rarely observed V segments, including chromosome 9 orphons, were excluded from the earlier analysis of just under 600 of the donors because counts were too low. A group of highly shared sequence variants was considered likely to be a technical artifact of the sequencing pipeline. For the cohort, immune exposure information was limited to CMV serostatus. In a later genetic analysis, fewer N-insertions in productive TCRs were reported among donors in an Asian-associated ancestry cluster than the roughly 700-donor mean. A further reported finding was that TCR beta sequences accurately predicted the HLA-A and HLA-B alleles for most subjects in the first cohort. Some IMGT-functional V segments, including TRBV6-2 and TRBV6-3, could not be distinguished by the 87-base-pair reads and were therefore excluded. Correlated functional status among segregating V segments might be attributable to linkage disequilibrium, but an unknown experimental factor could not be ruled out. A later genetic analysis associated a missense DCLRE1C variant with V-gene and J-gene trimming of TCR beta chains, and an independent cohort replicated the association. The study listed approximately 150 TCR beta chains as associated with cytomegalovirus. Because HLA typing was unavailable for some donors at each locus, only the typed subset was used in association tests. When HLA alleles, especially DR and DQ, strongly co-occurred, attributing TCR associations to individual alleles was difficult. The classifier was reported to diagnose cytomegalovirus status with high specificity and sensitivity in both the original and validation cohorts. A later analysis found that most CMV-associated TCR beta chains appeared HLA-restricted, with HLA associations seemingly driven largely by CMV exposure. According to a later analysis, parvovirus B19, influenza, CMV and Epstein-Barr virus appeared linked to several top co-occurrence clusters. Specific HLA alleles were associated with 15,000 to 20,000 TCR beta sequences at a false discovery rate of 0.05 in a later analysis. The authors suggested that the approach could potentially be generalized to other disease states and immunological phenotypes. Across donors, most TCR sequences were observed very rarely, whereas some public TCRs were present in many individuals. In an earlier analysis of about 540 of the donors, most TCR beta V segments were observed in productive rearrangements about 87% or about 30% of the time, broadly matching IMGT annotations.

This clone was seen a handful of times. What antigen it recognizes has not been identified. No per-base quality is available; no much larger clone lies one base away. In the same sample, other DNA sequences code for this CDR3. Library prep was done by the immunoSEQ multiplex PCR assay. For the multiplex PCR, a mixture combining 60 forward primers for TCR Vbeta segments and 13 reverse primers for TCR Jbeta segments was used. A multiplex PCR assay on genomic DNA amplified the CDR3 region of rearranged TCR beta genes. The amplified TCR beta libraries were sequenced on the Illumina HiSeq System as 87-base-pair reads. The original pipeline was this. A later analysis tallied around 87 million unique TCR beta chains across the 650 to 750 repertoires, and around 9.9 million of those chains were shared by two or more donors. Raw reads were error-corrected and collapsed into unique sequences with a nearest-neighbor algorithm that merged closely related sequences to remove PCR and sequencing errors. V, D and J gene segments were assigned by aligning CDR3 sequences to IMGT reference sequences. For a sequence to be retained, a match of at least six nucleotides to both a V gene segment and a J gene segment was required. Rearrangements were called productive when the CDR3 lacked stop codons and stayed in frame with V and J; all others were non-productive. CDR3 was defined according to IMGT convention as the region running from the second conserved V-encoded cysteine to the conserved J-encoded phenylalanine. Sequences without an unambiguous match to a single V gene segment were excluded from the earlier analysis of about 640 of the donors. An earlier analysis of 550 to 650 of the donors classified V segments as functional when productive rearrangements were above 56.7% and as segregating when the standard deviation between donors was above 5%. A statistical classification framework was developed to diagnose cytomegalovirus status using the catalog of TCR beta chain sequences. V and J gene assignment, in a later analysis, came from comparing TCR nucleotide sequences with IMGT/GENE-DB human TR gene sequences. In a later analysis, CDR3 sequences and most-parsimonious VDJ recombination scenarios were assigned using the TCRdist pipeline. In a later analysis, each TCR beta chain was defined by its CDR3 amino acid sequence together with its V-gene family, and reads lacking a unique V-gene family were excluded. In a later analysis, 550 to 650 highly shared, low-generation-probability nucleotide sequences were removed to address suspected cross-contamination and a sequencing artifact. In a later analysis, a clonal expansion index for each public chain was calculated from normalized within-repertoire ranks of inferred template counts. A later analysis computed generation probabilities with a VDJ recombination model fitted to out-of-frame rearrangements, and checked the results against IGoR. A later analysis scored TCR-TCR, TCR-HLA and TCR-CMV co-occurrence with hypergeometric tests, applying a repertoire-size bias correction to TCR pairs. In a later analysis, false discovery rates were estimated by permuting HLA or CMV assignments 20 times. A later analysis grouped co-occurring TCRs with DBSCAN, adding TCRdist sequence similarity when clustering within HLA-allele-positive subsets. Repertoires with fewer than 30,000 or more than 120,000 public chains were left out of co-occurrence clustering, as were four to six repertoires with anomalous nucleotide sharing. TCRdb obtained this table from immuneACCESS and retained in-frame rearrangements with V and J assigned. These tables miss some clones; where compared with another copy, unresolved V genes account for less than half of the shortfall, and the remainder is unexplained. The V and J calls and clone size are taken from that table; D and trimming were inferred from the DNA. The sample yields about 140,000 clones; over 70% were counted once. The ten top clones hold around 2% of the sample.

The CDR3 has 14 amino acids, counting the end cysteine and phenylalanine. CDR3 DNA is the only sequence kept; it has 42 bases, read in frame from the first base. Trimming accounts for 1 base at V and 3 bases at J, while the number of junction bases matched to no gene is 3. CDR1 and CDR2 (MDHEN, SYDVKM) derive from the germline V gene. Recombination joined TRBV28 with TRBJ2-7, and TRBD2 aligns with 7 junction nucleotides. The source is a man younger than 45 in good health and CMV-seronegative. The sequenced sample was PBMCs. The encoded CDR3 is CASSLLGGSYEQYF. The DNA is as follows: TGTGCCAGCAGTTTATTAGGCGGGAGCTACGAGCAGTACTTC.